These 9 T cell receptor beta chains were all obtained from the same sample, sequenced in a study of CD8 T cells in Susac syndrome. It was with random hexamers that about 0.45 to 1 ug RNA was reverse transcribed. Each CDR3 protein gets one entry after TCRdb re-called the immunoSEQ multiplex PCR reads with MiXCR. The top ten clones hold 0.1% of a sample with 180,000 or so distinct CDR3 sequences, about 95% of them seen once. The material sequenced was CD4+ T cells from PBMCs. All receptors come from a human donor in good health.

The chain couples TRBV28 to TRBJ2-1; D remains ambiguous. This CDR3 region has 11 residues. Between the trimmed V and J ends, which lost 5 bases and 9 bases, there was a span of 8 bases. Germline CDR1 reads MDHEN; CDR2 reads SYDVKM. This CDR3 reads CASSLEVEQFF. The CDR3 region has the DNA TGTGCCAGCAGTCTAGAGGTTGAGCAGTTCTTC.

V usage is TRBV6-1 and J usage is TRBJ2-1, with 7 positions matching TRBD2. V trimming: 6 bases; J trimming: 7 bases; junction bases outside the gene matches: 12. This CDR3 spans 15 amino acids. Germline CDR1 reads MNHNS; CDR2 reads SASEGT. CDR3 bases: TGTGCCAGCAGGGTGACTAGCTCTAATTCAAATGAGCAGTTCTTC. Translated, it gives CASRVTSSNSNEQFF.

The rearrangement joins TRBV20-1 to TRBJ2-1; 15 nucleotides align to TRBD2. The V and J ends lost 6 bases and 7 bases, in that order; junction bases with no gene match: 4. This CDR3 comprises 14 residues. Germline assignment: CDR1 DFQATT and CDR2 SNEGSKA (reference sequence). The CDR3 DNA follows: TGCAGTGCCATGGGACTAGCGGGAGGAAATGAGCAGTTCTTC. Its protein product is CSAMGLAGGNEQFF.

This chain joins TRBV5-1 and TRBJ2-2; D not resolved. This CDR3 comprises 14 residues. V lost 0 bases, J lost 1 base, and 4 bases lay in between. The V gene's germline CDR1 is SGHRS and CDR2 YFSETQ. This CDR3 is CASSLDRNTGELFF. CDR3 nucleotides: TGCGCCAGCAGCTTGGACAGGAACACCGGGGAGCTGTTTTTT.

The genes are TRBV20-1 and TRBJ1-2, with D perhaps TRBD1 (5 bases). Per germline, CDR1 DFQATT and CDR2 SNEGSKA (reference sequence). The CDR3 length is 14 residues. V lost 3 bases to trimming and J lost 2 bases, with 13 bases between them. In nucleotides, the CDR3 is TGCAGTGCTAGCACCGGGACGGTGAACTATGGCTACACCTTC. Amino acids: CSASTGTVNYGYTF.

The chain is built from TRBV28 and TRBJ2-7; no reliable D call. The CDR3 runs to 12 residues. V was pared by 4 bases and J by 3 bases, with 7 bases between. Germline CDR1 reads MDHEN; CDR2 reads SYDVKM. The CDR3 spells CASSSVYYEQYF. The CDR3 nucleotides read TGTGCCAGCAGTTCCGTTTACTACGAGCAGTACTTC.

The chain carries TRBV29-1 and TRBJ2-7, with 8 bases aligning to TRBD2. After removal of 4 bases from V and 5 bases from J, the junction contained 7 bases not matched to a gene. This CDR3 spans 13 amino acids. Germline CDR1 reads SQVTM; CDR2 reads ANQGSEA. CDR3 sequence: CSVVGNSGDEQYF. CDR3 sequence (DNA): TGCAGCGTTGTTGGGAATAGCGGGGACGAGCAGTACTTC.

The rearrangement joins TRBV4-2 to TRBJ2-7; 7 bases agree with TRBD2. V gave up 1 base and J gave up 3 bases; unmatched junction bases: 6. The CDR3 is made up of 15 amino acids. Germline V gives CDR1 LGHNA, CDR2 YNFKEQ. The CDR3 is CASSQASSGGYEQYF. CDR3 DNA sequence: TGTGCCAGCAGCCAAGCATCTAGCGGCGGCTACGAGCAGTACTTC.

CDR3 coding DNA: TGTGCCAGCAGCTCCCGGGGCTCTTACTACGAGCAGTACTTC. Protein: CASSSRGSYYEQYF. The chain links TRBV13 to TRBJ2-7; D tentatively reads TRBD1 or TRBD2 (5 bases each). The CDR3 is 14 residues long. Trimming left V 4 bases short and J 3 bases short, with 13 bases between. Per the germline V gene, CDR1 is PRHDT and CDR2 is FYEKMQ (reference sequence).